The text below deals with one TCR beta chain. This clone came up a few times. Its antigen has not been determined. Per-base quality was not reported, and no clone a single base away is much larger than it. All of the isolated RNA was reverse transcribed with the High Capacity cDNA Reverse Transcription Kit, so expressed TCRB transcripts were sequenced. Deep immunoSEQ sequencing was applied to naive, central memory and regulatory T cell samples, giving an average of roughly 3.5 million total reads per sample. Sorted cells were lysed in RLT buffer and RNA was extracted with DNase-treated RNeasy Micro or Mini kits, depending on cell number. Each cell subset was processed on its own to prevent cross-contamination, while patient and healthy donor samples were processed together. The immunoSEQ multiplex PCR was used to amplify TCRB sequences from cDNA, yielding 87-bp fragments that span the CDR3 region. Amplicons were sequenced on the Illumina HiSeq platform. The study's own analysis went as follows. PCR bias was corrected computationally using synthetic template baselines, and reads within Hamming distance 2 were collapsed, with unmergeable singletons discarded. Reads were aligned to IMGT to assign V, D and J genes, CDR3 length, and insertions or deletions at six rearrangement sites. Within each subset, clonotype counts were normalized to sorted cell number, and only after that were true diversity and Gini coefficients computed with the tcR R package. Repertoire sharing was quantified using the overlap coefficient calculated on TCRB nucleotide sequences. TCRdb provides this immuneACCESS table in a form limited to in-frame rearrangements. Some clones are lacking; in checked studies, under half of them reflect an unresolved V gene, and why the rest are absent is not known. Clone size and V and J calls were adopted from that table, with D and trimming inferred from the DNA. This sample gives about 290,000 clones in total; under 8.5% of them show up just once. More than 0.9% of the sample rests with the top ten.

This entry belongs to a study of beta chain features in type 1 diabetes (dated by TCRdb to 2017 to 2018). At the level of the whole study: No differences in mean age, gender distribution, total cell number or subset yield were found between patients and healthy donors. A total of some 110 million sorted cells were examined across all samples, and the number of cells per subset was strongly correlated with RNA yield. Regulatory and stem cell-like memory subsets were isolated from only 8 patients and roughly 8 healthy donors, whereas naive and central memory subsets came from all 30 or so donors. The study compared TCRB repertoires of sorted circulating CD4+ T cell subsets between recently diagnosed type 1 diabetes patients and matched healthy donors. General findings and caveats noted by the study authors: Naive, central memory and regulatory TCRB repertoires appeared to be more similar among patients than among healthy donors. Because cDNA rather than genomic DNA was sequenced, highly expressing activated cells could have been over-represented, although no difference in activation and CD3 levels was found between groups. Type 1 diabetes patients showed a moderate but significant shortening of TCRB CDR3 length in all four CD4+ subsets. Because the HLA sub-analyses included only small numbers of individuals, any influence of HLA type on TCRB rearrangement was left unresolved. Shorter templates might have been favored by PCR, but patient and control samples were amplified and corrected together, so both groups would have been affected equally by any skew. At VDJ recombination sites, patients with type 1 diabetes made fewer insertions and deleted more nucleotides, a pattern implying thymic rearrangement abnormalities.

Each donor gave one peripheral blood draw, averaging roughly 100 mL, which was collected into heparinised tubes. A BD FACSAria II was used to sort naive, central memory, regulatory and stem cell-like memory CD4+ T cells with a panel that included CD45RO, CCR7, CD25, CD127, CD95 and CD27. Purity was above 95% for every sorted population. Right away, PBMCs were isolated by Lymphoprep density gradient centrifugation and were stained directly, with no culture step. To minimize batch effects, samples were stained and sorted in pairs, one healthy donor with one patient per experiment. The CDR1 and CDR2 encoded by the germline V gene are MNHEY and SVGAGI. The CDR3 runs 10 residues from the cysteine to the phenylalanine. Just CDR3 DNA is preserved here, 30 bases in frame from base 1. V is cut by 11 bases and J by 4 bases, and the space between the germline ends is 7 bases.

The chain uses TRBV6-5 and TRBJ2-3, with the identity of the D gene unclear. The receptor was derived from a woman aged 18-29 years in good health. The source material was central memory CD4+ T cells from blood. The CDR3: CAAGPDTQYF. DNA sequence: TGTGCCGCTGGCCCAGATACGCAGTATTTT.